A selection of T cell receptor beta chains follows, all from one sample in a study of neurological immune-mediated disorders. TCRdb recomputed calls from the 5' RACE reads with MiXCR, one row per CDR3 protein. The data hold roughly 31,000 distinct CDR3 sequences, with under 30% observed a single time. The sequenced sample was CD4+ T cells from blood. The receptors originated from a man aged 45-65 years with HTLV-1-associated myelopathy (HAM/TSP). Both conserved end residues are part of each CDR3. Fields, in order: D gene, J gene, clone size, V gene, CDR3 protein, CDR3 DNA. A D gene is named only where the DNA matches it firmly. Clone size is not always given. Where it is, it says once, few, many or a class for expanded clones.

TRBD2 | TRBJ2-1 | many | TRBV18 | CASSPSGRAASGEQFF | TGTGCCAGCTCCCCCAGCGGGAGGGCCGCCAGCGGTGAGCAGTTCTTC
. | TRBJ2-1 | many | TRBV7-9 | CASQGGNEQFF | TGTGCCAGCCAGGGGGGAAATGAGCAGTTCTTC
. | TRBJ1-2 | many | TRBV5-1 | CASSLSGRTNYGYTF | TGCGCCAGCAGCTTGTCAGGCAGGACAAACTATGGCTACACCTTC
TRBD2 | TRBJ2-1 | . | TRBV5-4 | CASSLAGSGVYNEQFF | TGTGCCAGCAGCTTGGCCGGTAGCGGGGTCTACAATGAGCAGTTCTTC
TRBD1 | TRBJ2-1 | many | TRBV5-1 | CASSSGQGSSEQFF | TGCGCCAGCAGCTCGGGACAGGGCTCGTCTGAGCAGTTCTTC
TRBD1 | TRBJ2-7 | many | TRBV7-2 | CASSLRDSNYEQYF | TGTGCCAGCAGCCTCCGGGACAGCAACTACGAGCAGTACTTC
. | TRBJ2-6 | many | TRBV6-5 | CASSYRGPRSLWARQSSGANVLTF | TGTGCCAGCAGTTACCGGGGCCCGAGGAGTTTGTGGGCGAGACAGAGCTCTGGGGCCAACGTCCTGACTTTC
TRBD2 | TRBJ2-1 | . | TRBV4-1 | CASSQVGTSGSGDHNEQFF | TGCGCCAGCAGCCAAGTGGGGACTAGCGGGAGCGGCGACCACAATGAGCAGTTCTTC
. | TRBJ1-4 | many | TRBV5-1 | CASSSRLSTNEKLFF | TGCGCCAGCAGCTCTCGACTGTCAACTAATGAAAAACTGTTTTTT
. | TRBJ1-1 | . | TRBV12-3/TRBV12-4 | CASSLRPLQGEAFF | TGTGCCAGCAGTCTCCGGCCCCTACAGGGTGAAGCTTTCTTT